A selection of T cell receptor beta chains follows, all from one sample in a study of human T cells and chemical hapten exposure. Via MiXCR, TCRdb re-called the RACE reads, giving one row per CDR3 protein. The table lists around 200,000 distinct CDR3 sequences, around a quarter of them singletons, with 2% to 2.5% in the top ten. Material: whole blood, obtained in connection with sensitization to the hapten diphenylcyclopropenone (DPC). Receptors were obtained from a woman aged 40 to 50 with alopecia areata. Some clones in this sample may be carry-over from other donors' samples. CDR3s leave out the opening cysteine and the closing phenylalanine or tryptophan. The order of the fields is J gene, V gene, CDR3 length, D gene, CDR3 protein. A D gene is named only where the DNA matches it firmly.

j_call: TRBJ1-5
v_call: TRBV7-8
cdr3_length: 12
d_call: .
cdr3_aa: ASSLLPGAQPQH

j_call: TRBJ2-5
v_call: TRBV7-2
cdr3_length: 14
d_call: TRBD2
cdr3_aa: ATAGGAGLPRETQY

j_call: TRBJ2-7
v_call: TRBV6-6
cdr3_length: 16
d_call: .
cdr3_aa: ASRKRVQTGAYSYEQY

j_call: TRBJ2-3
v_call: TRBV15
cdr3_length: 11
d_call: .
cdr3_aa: ATSRVDTDTQY

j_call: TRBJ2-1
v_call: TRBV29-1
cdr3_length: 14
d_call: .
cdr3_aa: SVEDTGTASYNEQF

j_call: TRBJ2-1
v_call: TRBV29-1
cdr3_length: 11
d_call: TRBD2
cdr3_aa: SVGEASGHEQF

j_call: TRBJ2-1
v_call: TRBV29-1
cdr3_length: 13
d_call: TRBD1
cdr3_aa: SVDAGTGGYNEQF

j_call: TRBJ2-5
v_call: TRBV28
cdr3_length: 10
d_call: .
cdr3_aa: ANRPPQETQY

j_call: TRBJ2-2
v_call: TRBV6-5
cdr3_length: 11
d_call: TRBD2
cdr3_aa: ASSWGGTGELF

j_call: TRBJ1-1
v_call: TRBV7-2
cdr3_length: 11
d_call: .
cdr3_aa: ASTLRDSAEAF

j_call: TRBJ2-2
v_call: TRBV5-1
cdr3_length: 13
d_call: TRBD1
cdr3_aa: ASRDGTANTGELF

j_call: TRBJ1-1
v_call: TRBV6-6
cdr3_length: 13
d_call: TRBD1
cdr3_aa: ASSYHSTGDTEAF

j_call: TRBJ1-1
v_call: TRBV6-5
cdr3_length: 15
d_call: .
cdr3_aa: ASSYSTGGGMNTEAF

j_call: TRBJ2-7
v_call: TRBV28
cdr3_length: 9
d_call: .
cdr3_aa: ASSYLYEQY

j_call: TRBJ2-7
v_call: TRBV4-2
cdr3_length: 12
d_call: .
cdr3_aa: ASSPGEGSYEQY

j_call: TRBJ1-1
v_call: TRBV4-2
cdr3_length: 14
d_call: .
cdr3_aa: ASSQDGLGGNTEAF

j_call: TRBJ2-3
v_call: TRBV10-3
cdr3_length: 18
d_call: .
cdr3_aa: AISDLLSKKSLISTDTQY

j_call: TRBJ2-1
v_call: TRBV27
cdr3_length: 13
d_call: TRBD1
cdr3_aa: ASSPGTGGYNEQF

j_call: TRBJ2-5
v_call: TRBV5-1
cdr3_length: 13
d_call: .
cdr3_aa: ASSLVTGGGETQY

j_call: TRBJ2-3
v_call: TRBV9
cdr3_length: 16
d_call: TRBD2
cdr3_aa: ASSAPLMSGRVADTQY

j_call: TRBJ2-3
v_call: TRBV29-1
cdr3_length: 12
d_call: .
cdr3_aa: SVGAGARTDTQY

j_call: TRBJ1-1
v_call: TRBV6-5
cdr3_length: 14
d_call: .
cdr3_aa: ASSYPKGGLNTEAF

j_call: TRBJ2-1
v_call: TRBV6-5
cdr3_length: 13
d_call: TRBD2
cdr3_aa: ASSKTWGGYNEQF

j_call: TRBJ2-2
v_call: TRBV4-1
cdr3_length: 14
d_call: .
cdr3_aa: ASSQGRTSNTGELF

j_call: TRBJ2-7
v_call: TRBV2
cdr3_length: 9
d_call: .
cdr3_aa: ASSESGSAD

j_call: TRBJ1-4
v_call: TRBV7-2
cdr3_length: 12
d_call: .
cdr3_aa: ASSPQEAKEKLF

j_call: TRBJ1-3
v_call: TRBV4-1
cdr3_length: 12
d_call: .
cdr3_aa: ASSQAGSGNTIY

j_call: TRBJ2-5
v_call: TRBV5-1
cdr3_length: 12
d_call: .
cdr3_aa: ASSPTRAAKTQY

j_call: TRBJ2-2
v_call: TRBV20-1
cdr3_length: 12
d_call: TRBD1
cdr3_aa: SARDQGAAGELF

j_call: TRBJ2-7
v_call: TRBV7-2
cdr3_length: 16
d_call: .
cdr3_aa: ASSRQGMGLAASYEQY

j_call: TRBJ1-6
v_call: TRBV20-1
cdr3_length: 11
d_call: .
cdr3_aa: SASSRRNSPLH

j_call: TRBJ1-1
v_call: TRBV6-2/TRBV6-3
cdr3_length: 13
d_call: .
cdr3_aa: ASSYPLGPYTEAF

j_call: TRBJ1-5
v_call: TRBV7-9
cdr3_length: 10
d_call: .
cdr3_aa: ASSLDRQPQH

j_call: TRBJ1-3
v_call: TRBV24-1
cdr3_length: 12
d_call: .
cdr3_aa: ATSDSYSGNTIY

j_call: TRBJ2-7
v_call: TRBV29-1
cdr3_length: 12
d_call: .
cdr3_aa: SVEDPRGTYEQY

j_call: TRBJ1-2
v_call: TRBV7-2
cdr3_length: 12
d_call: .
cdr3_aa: ASTPPGRAKGYT

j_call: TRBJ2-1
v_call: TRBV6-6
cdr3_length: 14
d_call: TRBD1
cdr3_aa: ASSYPGTGAPSMLF

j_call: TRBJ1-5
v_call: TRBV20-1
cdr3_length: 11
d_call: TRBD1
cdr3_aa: SAGQGPSQPQH

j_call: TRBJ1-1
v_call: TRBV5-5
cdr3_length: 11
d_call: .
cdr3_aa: ASSLGEGTEAF

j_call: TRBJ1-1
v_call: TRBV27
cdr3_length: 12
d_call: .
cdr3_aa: ASSAPGSLTEAF

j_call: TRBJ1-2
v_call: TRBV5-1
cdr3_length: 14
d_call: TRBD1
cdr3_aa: ASSLGSQGAGYGYT

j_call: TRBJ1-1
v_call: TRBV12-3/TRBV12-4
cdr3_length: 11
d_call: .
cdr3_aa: ASSLEPKAEAF

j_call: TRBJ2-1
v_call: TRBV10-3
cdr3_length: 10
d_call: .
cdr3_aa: AISDQYNEQF

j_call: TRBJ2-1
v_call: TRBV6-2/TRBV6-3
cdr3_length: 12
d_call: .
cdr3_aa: ASSTLGYSNEQF

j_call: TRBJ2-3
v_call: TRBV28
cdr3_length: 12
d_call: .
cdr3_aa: ASRIATSTDTQY

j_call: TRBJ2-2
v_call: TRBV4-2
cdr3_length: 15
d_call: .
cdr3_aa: ASSQVVQGGNTGELF

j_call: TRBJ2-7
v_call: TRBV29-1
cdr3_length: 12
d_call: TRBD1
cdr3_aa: SAAGQAGPYEQY

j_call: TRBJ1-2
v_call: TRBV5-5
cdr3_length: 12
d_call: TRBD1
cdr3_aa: ASSLGDSPYGYT

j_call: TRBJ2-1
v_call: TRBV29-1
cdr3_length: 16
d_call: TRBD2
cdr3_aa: SVKGASGRGASYNEQF

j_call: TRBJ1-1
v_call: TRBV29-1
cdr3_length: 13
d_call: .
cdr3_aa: SVHPGGGRNTEAF

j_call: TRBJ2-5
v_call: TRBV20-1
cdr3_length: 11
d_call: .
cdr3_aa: SASGPPKETQY

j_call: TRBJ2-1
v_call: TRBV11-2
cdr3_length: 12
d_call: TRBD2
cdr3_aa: ASSSRGGVNEQF

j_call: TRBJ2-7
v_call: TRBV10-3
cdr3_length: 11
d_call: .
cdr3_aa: AISEQDTDEQY

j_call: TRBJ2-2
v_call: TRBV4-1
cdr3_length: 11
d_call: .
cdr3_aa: ASEPTNTGELF

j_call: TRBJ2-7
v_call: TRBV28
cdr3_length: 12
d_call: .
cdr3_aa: ASSLGDRTYEQY

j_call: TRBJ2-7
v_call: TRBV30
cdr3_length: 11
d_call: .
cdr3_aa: AWNKGRTGEQY

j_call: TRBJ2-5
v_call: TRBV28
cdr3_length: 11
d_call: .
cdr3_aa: ASSTFGLLDQY

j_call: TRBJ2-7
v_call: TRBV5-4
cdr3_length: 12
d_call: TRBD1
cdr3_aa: ASSFDRGRDEQY

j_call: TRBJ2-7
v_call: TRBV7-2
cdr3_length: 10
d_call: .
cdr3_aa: ASSSQRYEQY